This T cell receptor beta chain was retrieved from a study of T-cell reconstitution after alpha-beta-depleted transplantation in children. Many counts were recorded for this clonotype. CDR3 length equals 14 residues. Germline V CDR1 and CDR2: DFQATT, SNEGSKA (reference sequence). V was trimmed by 0 bases and J by 1 base, leaving 7 bases between them. Unique molecular identifiers were incorporated into the prepared TCRbeta library. TCRdb re-called the PCR reads with MiXCR, one entry per CDR3 protein. Of 200,000 to 300,000 distinct CDR3 sequences listed, about 11% were seen once; the top ten hold roughly 2.8%.

This chain links TRBV20-1 with TRBJ2-4; D remains ambiguous. The source of this sequence is a human donor who donated a stem cell graft to a child with acute lymphoblastic leukemia. The sample here was PBMCs from the stem cell graft donor, taken from the stem cell graft. CDR3 nucleotide sequence: TGCAGTGCTAGAGATATTAATGCCAAAAACATTCAGTACTTC. Translated: CSARDINAKNIQYF.